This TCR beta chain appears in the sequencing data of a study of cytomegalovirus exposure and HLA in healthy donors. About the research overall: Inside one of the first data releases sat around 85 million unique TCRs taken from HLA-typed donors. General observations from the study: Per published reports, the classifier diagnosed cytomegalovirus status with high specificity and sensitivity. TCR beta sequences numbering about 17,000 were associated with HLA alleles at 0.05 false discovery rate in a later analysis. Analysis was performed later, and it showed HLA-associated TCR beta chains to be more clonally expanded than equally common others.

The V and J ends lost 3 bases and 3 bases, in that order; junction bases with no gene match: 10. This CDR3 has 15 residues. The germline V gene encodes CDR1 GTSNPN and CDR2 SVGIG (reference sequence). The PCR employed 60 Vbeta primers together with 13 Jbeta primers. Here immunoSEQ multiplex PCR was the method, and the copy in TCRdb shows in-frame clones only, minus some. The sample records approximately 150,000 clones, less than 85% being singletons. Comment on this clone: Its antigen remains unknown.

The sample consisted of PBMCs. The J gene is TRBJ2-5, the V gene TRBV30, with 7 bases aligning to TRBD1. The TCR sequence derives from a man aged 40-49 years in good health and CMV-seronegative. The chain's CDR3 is CAWSRDTGVEETQYF. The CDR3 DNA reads TGTGCCTGGAGCCGAGACACAGGGGTGGAAGAGACCCAGTACTTC.